These 19 T cell receptor beta chains originate from one sample sequenced in a study of cytomegalovirus exposure and HLA in healthy donors. PCR involved 60 Vbeta and 13 Jbeta primers. Generated by immunoSEQ multiplex PCR, the TCRdb table keeps only in-frame clones and is missing some. The repertoire includes some 91,000 clones, roughly two thirds of them detected once, and roughly 2% sits in the top ten. What was sequenced was PBMCs. All receptors come from a human donor in good health.

The CDR3 here is CAIRSGNVSNEQFF. The CDR3, as DNA: TGTGCCATCAGATCAGGAAACGTGAGCAATGAGCAGTTCTTC. This rearrangement joins TRBV10-3 to TRBJ2-1; D unclear. Germline CDR1 ENHRY, CDR2 SYGVKD. This CDR3 has 14 residues. Trimming pared 6 bases from V and 6 bases from J, leaving 15 bases between.

This chain connects TRBV30 to TRBJ1-2; TRBD1 is a possible D gene (6 bases). The CDR3 runs 14 residues. V lost 0 bases and J 5 bases, leaving 13 bases between the germline ends. Looked up from germline, CDR1 is GTSNPN and CDR2 is SVGIG (reference sequence). The CDR3 bases are TGTGCCTGGAGTGTACTAACAGGGTTGTATGGCTACACCTTC. Encoded protein: CAWSVLTGLYGYTF. The whole variable domain, filled in from reference TRBV30 and TRBJ1-2, reads SQTIHQWPATLVQPVGSPLSLECTVEGTSNPNLYWYRQAAGRGLQLLFYSVGIGQISSEVPQNLSASRPQDRQFILSSKKLLLSDSGFYLCAWSVLTGLYGYTFGSGTRLTVV.

The chain has TRBV18 and TRBJ2-2; 7 nucleotides line up with TRBD1. The J segment lost 5 bases and the V segment lost 1 base, leaving 7 bases of the junction unmatched. CDR3 length equals 16 residues. Germline V CDR1 and CDR2: KGHSH, LQKENI. In DNA form, the CDR3 reads TGTGCCAGCTCACCACTCGCAGGGGGAAAGACCGGGGAGCTGTTTTTT. It yields the protein CASSPLAGGKTGELFF.

Here the CDR3 reads CASGPGTPGFRDTQYF. The CDR3 DNA follows: TGCGCCAGCGGCCCTGGGACTCCCGGTTTTAGGGATACGCAGTATTTT. This chain links TRBV5-1 with TRBJ2-3; D might be TRBD2 (6 bases). Germline V CDR1 and CDR2: SGHRS, YFSETQ. This CDR3 has 16 residues. V was trimmed by 7 bases and J by 6 bases, leaving 24 bases between them.

This clone was seen just once. This chain links TRBV5-1 with TRBJ2-5; TRBD2 matches at 16 bases. The CDR3 is made up of 15 amino acids. CDR1 is SGHRS and CDR2 is YFSETQ in the germline V gene. The V gene end was trimmed by 3 bases and the J gene end by 5 bases; junction bases not matched to a gene: 1. This CDR3 is CASSSGLAGGETQYF. CDR3 DNA: TGCGCCAGCAGCTCGGGACTAGCGGGGGGGGAGACCCAGTACTTC.

The chain uses TRBV10-3 and TRBJ1-6, with 8 nucleotides matching TRBD1. Germline V gives CDR1 ENHRY, CDR2 SYGVKD. Trimming removed 4 bases from V and 8 bases from J; junction bases left unmatched: 4. This CDR3 spans 14 amino acids. The DNA for the CDR3 is TGTGCCATCAGTGTCAGGGGGCGCGATTCACCCCTCCACTTT. Amino acids: CAISVRGRDSPLHF.

The chain joins TRBV9 to TRBJ2-7; the D gene is possibly TRBD1 (6 bases). Germline V gene lookup returns CDR1 SGDLS and CDR2 YYNGEE. Trimming stripped 3 bases from V and 6 bases from J, with 13 bases between. The CDR3 length is 13 residues. The CDR3 sequence is CASSASQGTEQYF. CDR3 DNA: TGTGCCAGCAGCGCAAGTCAGGGGACCGAGCAGTACTTC.

The chain is built from TRBV6-1 and TRBJ2-1, with 9 positions matching TRBD2. This CDR3 contains 12 residues. Germline trimming cut 5 bases from V and 8 bases from J; bases unmatched to any gene: 1. Germline V lookup: CDR1 MNHNS, CDR2 SASEGT. The CDR3 loop is CASSRTSDEQFF. Written as DNA, the CDR3 is TGTGCCAGCAGTCGGACTAGCGATGAGCAGTTCTTC.

The J gene is TRBJ1-2, the V gene TRBV9; D is ambiguous. The CDR3 loop spans 13 amino acids. Between the trimmed V and J ends, which lost 0 bases and 2 bases, there was a span of 5 bases. The germline V gene encodes CDR1 SGDLS and CDR2 YYNGEE. The CDR3 sequence is CASSVGGNYGYTF. The CDR3 DNA sequence: TGTGCCAGCAGCGTAGGAGGGAACTATGGCTACACCTTC. The full variable domain, rest sourced from reference TRBV9 and TRBJ1-2, is DSGVTQTPKHLITATGQRVTLRCSPRSGDLSVYWYQQSLDQGLQFLIQYYNGEERAKGNILERFSAQQFPDLHSELNLSSLELGDSALYFCASSVGGNYGYTFGSGTRLTVV.

In DNA, the CDR3 is TGTGCCAGCTCACCAATGTCGGGACAGCTATACGAGCAGTACTTC. Its translation: CASSPMSGQLYEQYF. V and J are TRBV18 and TRBJ2-5; TRBD1 agrees at 7 bases. The DNA matches TRBJ2-7 better at its end, which makes the J call doubtful. Looked up from germline, CDR1 is KGHSH and CDR2 is LQKENI. The CDR3 is 15 residues long.

The chain links TRBV11-2 to TRBJ2-7; D is ambiguous. The CDR3 runs to 13 residues. Deletions cut 6 bases from V and 5 bases from J, with 14 bases between. Germline V CDR1 and CDR2: SGHAT, FQNNGV. The CDR3 spells CASRTLGWHEQYF. The CDR3 DNA reads TGTGCCAGCAGGACCCTGGGCTGGCACGAGCAGTACTTC.

This clone was seen more than once but under ten times. The chain is built from TRBV5-4 and TRBJ2-7, with 8 bases fitting TRBD2. Trimming at V came to 0 bases and at J to 4 bases, leaving 0 bases not matched to a gene. Germline values: CDR1 SGHNT, CDR2 YYREEE (reference sequence). The CDR3 contains 13 residues. The CDR3 DNA is TGTGCCAGCAGCTTGGGCGGGGGGTACGAGCAGTACTTC. This codes for CASSLGGGYEQYF.

The V and J genes are TRBV5-1 and TRBJ1-1; possibly TRBD1 for D (5 bases). CDR1 SGHRS and CDR2 YFSETQ come from the germline V gene. The CDR3 is 16 residues long. Trimming removed 3 bases from V and 1 base from J, with 16 bases in between. CDR3 amino acids: CASSSSPRQGNTEAFF. CDR3 coding DNA: TGCGCCAGCAGCTCCTCTCCCCGCCAGGGGAACACTGAAGCTTTCTTT.

This chain connects TRBV7-6 to TRBJ2-7, with TRBD1 matching over 7 bases. Germline CDR1 SGHVS, CDR2 FNYEAQ. The V and J ends lost 4 bases and 2 bases, in that order; junction bases with no gene match: 8. The CDR3 is made up of 15 amino acids. The CDR3 DNA is TGTGCCAGCAGCTGGGGGACAGCTGGCCCCTACGAGCAGTACTTC. This translates into CASSWGTAGPYEQYF.

This chain links TRBV5-6 with TRBJ2-7, with D possibly matching TRBD2 (6 bases). With 3 bases removed from V and 6 bases from J, the gap between germline ends came to 19 bases. The germline V gene has CDR1 SGHDT and CDR2 YYEEEE. The CDR3 length is 15 residues. The CDR3 spells CASSSRGRGSREQYF. As DNA, the CDR3 is TGTGCCAGCAGCTCCCGGGGTCGGGGGTCACGCGAGCAGTACTTC.

V usage is TRBV21-1 and J usage is TRBJ2-7; no check of the table's D call, TRBD1, against the DNA was made. TRBV21-1 is deemed a pseudogene. The CDR3 has 16 residues. The CDR3 spells CASSFWTGGPGYEQYF. DNA for the CDR3: TGTGCCAGCAGCTTTTGGACAGGGGGCCCCGGGTACGAGCAGTACTTC.

V and J are TRBV30 and TRBJ1-4; no clear D. Between the trimmed V and J ends, which lost 3 bases and 8 bases, there was a span of 19 bases. The germline V gene has CDR1 GTSNPN and CDR2 SVGIG (reference sequence). The CDR3 is 15 amino acids. The CDR3 DNA sequence: TGTGCCTGGAGCGCCGGTGAGAGGAACGGCGAAAAACTGTTTTTT. It specifies CAWSAGERNGEKLFF.

The chain uses TRBV29-1 and TRBJ2-4, with D perhaps matching TRBD1 (6 bases). Trimming removed 6 bases from V and 4 bases from J, with 19 bases in between. CDR1 and CDR2 from the germline V gene are SQVTM and ANQGSEA. This CDR3 comprises 15 residues. The CDR3 coding sequence is TGCAGCGTCGAGGGACACTCGACACTAAAAAACATTCAGTACTTC. Its translation: CSVEGHSTLKNIQYF.

The rearrangement uses TRBV2 and TRBJ1-1; D is undetermined. The germline V gene encodes CDR1 SNHLY and CDR2 FYNNEI. The CDR3 totals 13 residues. V was trimmed by 6 bases and J by 3 bases, leaving 11 bases between them. The CDR3 sequence is CASRWELDTEAFF. CDR3 DNA: TGTGCCAGCAGGTGGGAACTAGACACTGAAGCTTTCTTT.